The 30 T cell receptor beta chains reported below all come from one sample, sequenced in a study of OX40 agonist ivuxolimab in advanced cancers. The table came from immunoSEQ multiplex PCR; TCRdb's copy has only in-frame clones and leaves some out. This table holds some 10,000 clones, 79% found once. The sample was CD4+ or CD8+ T cells sorted from blood, taken in a trial of the OX40 agonist ivuxolimab. These receptors came from an adult with an advanced solid tumor such as melanoma, head and neck, liver or kidney cancer.

The chain combines TRBV19 with TRBJ2-1; D is unclear. Germline V CDR1 and CDR2: LNHDA, SQIVND (reference sequence). Trimming cost V 7 bases and J 4 bases, with 5 bases left between them. There are 11 residues in the CDR3. CDR3 DNA: TGTGCCAGTACCGATTACAATGAGCAGTTCTTC. Translated: CASTDYNEQFF. Full variable domain (missing parts from reference TRBV19 and TRBJ2-1): DGGITQSPKYLFRKEGQNVTLSCEQNLNHDAMYWYRQDPGQGLRLIYYSQIVNDFQKGDIAEGYSVSREKKESFPLTVTSAQKNPTAFYLCASTDYNEQFFGPGTRLTVL.

This chain links TRBV6-5 with TRBJ2-1; possibly TRBD2 for D (6 bases). Trimming shortened V by 6 bases and J by 7 bases, and 7 bases separated the two germline ends. The CDR3 consists of 11 residues. CDR1 is MNHEY and CDR2 is SVGAGI in the germline V gene. CDR3 amino acids: CASRLANEQFF. DNA of the CDR3: TGTGCCAGCAGACTAGCTAATGAGCAGTTCTTC.

V usage is TRBV7-2 and J usage is TRBJ2-3; the D gene is possibly TRBD2 (6 bases). From germline, CDR1 is SGHTA and CDR2 FQGNSA. CDR3 length: 13 amino acids. Trimming pared 4 bases from V and 4 bases from J, leaving 9 bases between. In DNA form, the CDR3 reads TGTGCCAGCAGCTCGGCGGGATCAGATACGCAGTATTTT. It specifies CASSSAGSDTQYF.

V usage is TRBV7-2 and J usage is TRBJ2-5; 7 positions agree with TRBD1. The V gene end was trimmed by 5 bases and the J gene end by 3 bases; junction bases not matched to a gene: 9. Germline values: CDR1 SGHTA, CDR2 FQGNSA. The CDR3 totals 15 residues. CDR3 in DNA: TGTGCCAGCAGCGAACGGGACAGTCCCAAAGAGACCCAGTACTTC. Amino acid sequence: CASSERDSPKETQYF. The full variable domain, completed using reference TRBV7-2 and TRBJ2-5, is GAGVSQSPSNKVTEKGKDVELRCDPISGHTALYWYRQSLGQGLEFLIYFQGNSAPDKSGLPSDRFSAERTGGSVSTLTIQRTQQEDSAVYLCASSERDSPKETQYFGPGTRLLVL.

This rearrangement joins TRBV7-8 to TRBJ1-3; tentatively, D is TRBD1 (5 bases). Germline loops: CDR1 SGHVS, CDR2 FQNEAQ. Trimming took 1 base from V and 0 from J, leaving 16 bases between them. The CDR3 runs 18 residues. CDR3 amino acids: CASSLGTLGTVSGNTIYF. CDR3 coding DNA: TGTGCCAGCAGCTTAGGGACCCTTGGGACGGTCTCTGGAAACACCATATATTTT.

CDR3 sequence (DNA): TGTGCCAGCAGCGTAGAAGCTGTGGAGGCGTCCTCCTACAATGAGCAGTTCTTC. This translates into CASSVEAVEASSYNEQFF. The chain employs TRBV9 and TRBJ2-1; possibly TRBD2 for D (5 bases). Trimming stripped 0 bases from V and 0 bases from J, with 16 bases between. Germline CDR1 and CDR2: SGDLS and YYNGEE. The CDR3 is 18 amino acids. The variable domain in full, with the rest retrieved from reference TRBV9 and TRBJ2-1, is DSGVTQTPKHLITATGQRVTLRCSPRSGDLSVYWYQQSLDQGLQFLIQYYNGEERAKGNILERFSAQQFPDLHSELNLSSLELGDSALYFCASSVEAVEASSYNEQFFGPGTRLTVL.

This clone was observed many times. This chain joins TRBV4-2 and TRBJ2-3; no clear D. The CDR3 length is 14 residues. Germline CDR1 is LGHNA and CDR2 is YNFKEQ. V was cut by 1 base and J by 4 bases, with 9 bases left in between. The CDR3 sequence is CASSQVYYSDTQYF. CDR3 DNA: TGTGCCAGCAGCCAAGTATATTATTCAGATACGCAGTATTTT.

This clone was observed a few times. The CDR3 region is CASSLWEGADEKLFF. The CDR3 nucleotides read TGTGCCAGCAGCTTATGGGAGGGAGCGGATGAAAAACTGTTTTTT. The gene calls are TRBV7-6 and TRBJ1-4; D uncertain. Per the germline V gene, CDR1 is SGHVS and CDR2 is FNYEAQ. Deletions cut 2 bases from V and 6 bases from J, with 13 bases between. This CDR3 region has 15 residues.

This chain joins TRBV20-1 and TRBJ1-4; D may be TRBD1 (5 bases). Germline CDR1 is DFQATT and CDR2 is SNEGSKA (reference sequence). Trimming took 4 bases from V and 8 from J, leaving 8 bases between them. There are 11 residues in the CDR3. The CDR3 nucleotides read TGCAGTGCTAACCGGGGCGAAAAACTGTTTTTT. Protein product: CSANRGEKLFF.

This chain uses TRBV27 with TRBJ2-7; D gene ambiguous. The ends were cut back, 2 bases at V and 2 bases at J, with 13 bases in the middle. The length of the CDR3 is 15 residues. The germline V gene encodes CDR1 MNHEY and CDR2 SMNVEV (reference sequence). Written as DNA, the CDR3 is TGTGCCAGCAGTTTAGGGCCGGACGAAGCCTACGAGCAGTACTTC. Its protein product is CASSLGPDEAYEQYF.

The chain has TRBV7-6 and TRBJ1-1, with D possibly matching TRBD1 (6 bases). V was cut by 5 bases and J by 5 bases, with 9 bases left in between. The germline V gene has CDR1 SGHVS and CDR2 FNYEAQ. The CDR3 spans 12 residues. This CDR3 reads CASSNQGTEAFF. In nucleotides, the CDR3 is TGTGCCAGCAGCAACCAGGGGACTGAAGCTTTCTTT.

V is TRBV6-5 and J is TRBJ2-7, with unresolved D. Germline V gene data show CDR1 as MNHEY and CDR2 as SVGAGI. V lost 1 base and J lost 0, with 7 bases in between. The CDR3 extends over 14 amino acids. CDR3 region: CASSYWPSSYEQYF. The CDR3 region has the DNA TGTGCCAGCAGTTACTGGCCGAGCTCCTACGAGCAGTACTTC.

The chain links TRBV28 to TRBJ1-1; D not certain. The CDR3 has 14 residues. Germline V lookup: CDR1 MDHEN, CDR2 SYDVKM. Trimming shortened V by 1 base and J by 4 bases, and 10 bases separated the two germline ends. CDR3 DNA: TGTGCCAGCAGTTTATCGGGTGGCGGCACTGAAGCTTTCTTT. Protein: CASSLSGGGTEAFF.

This clone showed up just once. This rearrangement joins TRBV4-1 to TRBJ2-5, with no clear D. The end of the DNA fits TRBJ2-7 better, so the J call may be wrong. CDR1 and CDR2 (germline): MGHRA, YSYEKL. CDR3 length: 11 residues. CDR3 nucleotide sequence: TGCGCCAGCAGCCAAATGGGCGAGCAGTACTTC. It encodes CASSQMGEQYF.

This clone is medium-sized. V gene TRBV6-6 combines with J gene TRBJ1-5, with D tentatively TRBD1 (5 bases). The CDR3 contains 14 residues. Germline V CDR1 and CDR2: MNHNY, SVGAGI (reference sequence). V was shortened by 7 bases and J by 0 bases, with 10 bases between the two germline ends. The CDR3 DNA reads as TGTGCCAGCAAGGGGCTTAATAGCAATCAGCCCCAGCATTTT. Encoded protein: CASKGLNSNQPQHF.

The chain carries TRBV11-2 and TRBJ2-7; D might be TRBD1 (6 bases). V lost 7 bases and J lost 7, with 20 bases in between. The CDR3 extends over 14 amino acids. Looked up from germline, CDR1 is SGHAT and CDR2 is FQNNGV. Here the CDR3 DNA reads TGTGCCAGCACCCTGTCGGACAGTCTAAGGGAGCAGTACTTC. Protein: CASTLSDSLREQYF.

The rearrangement uses TRBV29-1 and TRBJ2-1, with D unresolved. CDR3 length equals 11 residues. Germline-derived CDR1 and CDR2 are SQVTM and ANQGSEA. Between the trimmed V and J ends, which lost 4 bases and 5 bases, there was a span of 6 bases. The CDR3 coding sequence is TGCAGCGTTGTAGCCGACAATGAGCAGTTCTTC. As protein: CSVVADNEQFF.

The chain recombines TRBV6-5 with TRBJ1-2; D might be TRBD1 (5 bases). CDR1 is MNHEY, CDR2 SVGAGI, per germline. The CDR3 totals 12 residues. V was trimmed by 7 bases and J by 8 bases, leaving 14 bases between them. CDR3 sequence: CASNGAGSGYTF. Written as DNA, the CDR3 is TGTGCCAGCAATGGGGCAGGGTCCGGCTACACCTTC.

V usage is TRBV7-2 and J usage is TRBJ2-7; D may correspond to TRBD1 or TRBD2 (6 bases each). This CDR3 has 12 residues. Germline CDR1 SGHTA, CDR2 FQGNSA. Trimming shortened V by 5 bases and J by 7 bases, and 12 bases separated the two germline ends. In nucleotides, the CDR3 is TGTGCCAGCAGCGAACCGGGGGCGGAGCAGTACTTC. Protein: CASSEPGAEQYF.

The chain is built from TRBV6-5 and TRBJ1-1; D gene ambiguous. The germline V gene has CDR1 MNHEY and CDR2 SVGAGI. CDR3 length equals 15 residues. Trimming removed 0 bases at V and 2 bases at J, with 10 bases between. In DNA, the CDR3 is TGTGCCAGCAGTTACTCTGTCAAGGTTAACACTGAAGCTTTCTTT. This gives the protein CASSYSVKVNTEAFF.

The CDR3 nucleotides read TGTGCCAGTAGTCTCGGGCCGGGCGGGGCCGGGGAGCTGTTTTTT. Protein: CASSLGPGGAGELFF. This rearrangement joins TRBV19 to TRBJ2-2, with D maybe TRBD2 (6 bases). Per the germline V gene, CDR1 is LNHDA and CDR2 is SQIVND (reference sequence). The CDR3 is made up of 15 amino acids. Trimming shortened V by 5 bases and J by 6 bases, and 16 bases separated the two germline ends.

This clone was picked up a small number of times. The chain couples TRBV29-1 to TRBJ1-4; 8 positions match TRBD1. The junction had 18 bases not matched to a gene; V was cut back by 4 bases and J by 2 bases. The CDR3 extends over 19 amino acids. Germline CDR1 reads SQVTM; CDR2 reads ANQGSEA. CDR3 residues: CSVGGGVWGQVFTNEKLFF. The CDR3 coding sequence is TGCAGCGTTGGGGGGGGCGTGTGGGGACAGGTCTTCACTAATGAAAAACTGTTTTTT.

This clone was counted at least ten times. CDR3 amino acids: CASSLADIGSEQYF. CDR3 in DNA: TGTGCCAGCAGCTTGGCGGATATAGGGAGCGAGCAGTACTTC. The chain carries TRBV5-6 and TRBJ2-7, with a weak D call TRBD2 (5 bases). Trimming pared 0 bases from V and 6 bases from J, leaving 13 bases between. This CDR3 is built from 14 residues. Germline V gene sequence: CDR1 SGHDT, CDR2 YYEEEE.

The chain recombines TRBV18 with TRBJ2-5; D remains unclear. V was pared by 2 bases and J by 5 bases, with 6 bases between. The CDR3 has 12 amino acids. Per the germline V gene, CDR1 is KGHSH and CDR2 is LQKENI. The CDR3 sequence is CASSPRIETQYF. CDR3 bases: TGTGCCAGCTCACCAAGAATCGAGACCCAGTACTTC.

J is TRBJ2-7 and V is TRBV9; D unresolved. V was pared by 0 bases and J by 4 bases, with 8 bases between. This CDR3 contains 13 residues. Germline V gene sequence: CDR1 SGDLS, CDR2 YYNGEE. The CDR3 sequence is CASSVGVGYEQYF. The CDR3 nucleotides are TGTGCCAGCAGCGTAGGGGTTGGATACGAGCAGTACTTC. Using reference TRBV9 and TRBJ2-7 for the parts outside the CDR3, the full variable domain is DSGVTQTPKHLITATGQRVTLRCSPRSGDLSVYWYQQSLDQGLQFLIQYYNGEERAKGNILERFSAQQFPDLHSELNLSSLELGDSALYFCASSVGVGYEQYFGPGTRLTVT.

V and J are TRBV28 and TRBJ1-2; D not resolved. Germline values: CDR1 MDHEN, CDR2 SYDVKM. The ends were cut back, 6 bases at V and 6 bases at J, with 23 bases in the middle. This CDR3 contains 16 residues. CDR3 nucleotides: TGTGCCAGCAGCCCCCAGGATTACAGTTCGTTTAATGGCTACACCTTC. It specifies CASSPQDYSSFNGYTF.

CDR3 protein: CASSNSLSSYEQYF. DNA of the CDR3: TGTGCCAGTAGTAATTCGCTTAGCTCCTACGAGCAGTACTTC. This chain links TRBV19 with TRBJ2-7, with D uncertain. The CDR3 is made up of 14 amino acids. V dropped 4 bases and J dropped 0 bases, with 10 bases sitting between them. Germline V lookup: CDR1 LNHDA, CDR2 SQIVND (reference sequence).

V and J are TRBV5-8 and TRBJ2-7; possibly TRBD2 for D (5 bases). The CDR3 consists of 15 residues. The germline V and J ends were trimmed by 1 base and 3 bases, with 14 bases remaining between them. The germline V gene has CDR1 SGHTS and CDR2 YDEGEE. CDR3 sequence: CASSLIGHRDYEQYF. The CDR3 DNA is TGTGCCAGCAGCTTGATAGGGCATCGGGACTACGAGCAGTACTTC.

This clone was observed a handful of times. The chain employs TRBV30 and TRBJ2-3; 8 bases agree with TRBD1. The CDR3 length is 15 residues. The germline CDR1 and CDR2 sequences are GTSNPN and SVGIG (reference sequence). Trimming removed 2 bases from V and 1 base from J; junction bases left unmatched: 5. Written as DNA, the CDR3 is TGTGCCTGGAGTCAGACAGGGGTGGGCACAGATACGCAGTATTTT. Translating it yields CAWSQTGVGTDTQYF.

V and J are TRBV29-1 and TRBJ2-3; D perhaps matches TRBD1 (5 bases). Germline CDR1 SQVTM, CDR2 ANQGSEA. V dropped 4 bases and J dropped 3 bases, with 11 bases sitting between them. This CDR3 is 13 amino acids long. CDR3 nucleotides: TGCAGCGTTGTCAGGGAAGGGACAGATACGCAGTATTTT. Its protein product is CSVVREGTDTQYF.